Each of the 10 T cell receptor beta chains below was sequenced from the same sample in a study of neoadjuvant anti-PD-1 for oral cavity cancer. Indicated time point: after neoadjuvant nivolumab, at surgical resection. Sequenced by immunoSEQ multiplex PCR; TCRdb stores in-frame clones only, minus some. This repertoire shows under 6,000 clones, 50% to 60% found once; its top ten account for 7% to 8%. Sequences were derived from tumor tissue, sampled after nivolumab (anti-PD-1) treatment. Receptors originate from a person aged 40 to 85 with oral cavity squamous cell carcinoma.

The chain uses TRBV19 and TRBJ2-2; TRBD1 is a possible D gene (5 bases). This CDR3 is built from 15 residues. Germline lookup yields CDR1 LNHDA and CDR2 SQIVND (reference sequence). The germline V and J ends were trimmed by 7 bases and 4 bases, with 16 bases remaining between them. CDR3 sequence reads: CASKEYTQGTGELFF. In DNA, the CDR3 is TGTGCCAGTAAGGAGTATACCCAGGGCACCGGGGAGCTGTTTTTT.

The chain combines TRBV6-4 with TRBJ2-2; TRBD1 aligns across 9 bases. The length of the CDR3 is 14 residues. The V gene end was trimmed by 9 bases and the J gene end by 3 bases; junction bases not matched to a gene: 5. Germline V CDR1 and CDR2: MRHNA, SNTAGT. CDR3 loop: CASRTGEDTGELFF. In DNA form, the CDR3 reads TGTGCCAGTAGGACAGGGGAGGACACCGGGGAGCTGTTTTTT.

CDR3 bases: TGTGCCAGCAGCTTCCTGGGGGAAGAAGCTTTCTTT. Its translation: CASSFLGEEAFF. The chain has TRBV6-1 and TRBJ1-1; tentatively, D is TRBD1 (5 bases). This CDR3 region has 12 residues. V was shortened by 6 bases and J by 8 bases, with 13 bases between the two germline ends. Per the germline V gene, CDR1 is MNHNS and CDR2 is SASEGT.

The chain links TRBV6-1 to TRBJ2-1; 8 nucleotides line up with TRBD2. From germline, CDR1 is MNHNS and CDR2 SASEGT. The CDR3 has 16 residues. The trim removed 0 bases at V and 4 bases at J, leaving 5 bases unmatched. The CDR3 protein is CASSEANSGVYNEQFF. In DNA form, the CDR3 reads TGTGCCAGCAGTGAAGCGAATAGCGGGGTGTACAATGAGCAGTTCTTC.

The chain is built from TRBV27 and TRBJ1-5, with 7 bases lining up with TRBD1. There are 14 residues in the CDR3. V shed 5 bases and J 7 bases; nucleotides not matched to a gene: 8. The germline CDR1 and CDR2 sequences are MNHEY and SMNVEV (reference sequence). The CDR3 here is CASSPPDRRQPQHF. The CDR3 coding sequence is TGTGCCAGCAGTCCCCCGGACAGGAGACAGCCCCAGCATTTT.

The chain recombines TRBV19 with TRBJ2-7; D tentatively reads TRBD1 or TRBD2 (5 bases each). Germline CDR1 and CDR2: LNHDA and SQIVND (reference sequence). V was shortened by 3 bases and J by 0 bases, with 9 bases between the two germline ends. The CDR3 spans 14 residues. Here the CDR3 reads CASSIGAYSYEQYF. CDR3 DNA sequence: TGTGCCAGTAGTATCGGGGCATACTCCTACGAGCAGTACTTC.

The J gene is TRBJ1-5, the V gene TRBV7-6; D gene unclear. Germline CDR1 SGHVS, CDR2 FNYEAQ. V was clipped by 8 bases and J by 0 bases, with 14 bases between them. The CDR3 sequence is 15 residues long. Written as DNA, the CDR3 is TGTGCCAGCGGCCCGGGAGGATATAGCAATCAGCCCCAGCATTTT. Translating it yields CASGPGGYSNQPQHF.

This rearrangement joins TRBV5-4 to TRBJ1-1; D is possibly TRBD1 (5 bases). The CDR3 has 16 amino acids. CDR1 SGHNT and CDR2 YYREEE come from the germline V gene (reference sequence). V was cut by 4 bases and J by 0 bases, with 16 bases left in between. The CDR3 loop is CASSPDPLGLNTEAFF. The CDR3 nucleotides are TGTGCCAGCAGCCCGGACCCCCTGGGGCTGAACACTGAAGCTTTCTTT.

The chain combines TRBV29-1 with TRBJ1-1; D remains unclear. Trimming shortened V by 7 bases and J by 6 bases, and 12 bases separated the two germline ends. This CDR3 region has 11 residues. CDR1 and CDR2 (germline): SQVTM, ANQGSEA. Written as DNA, the CDR3 is TGCAGCGCCCGATTGGGAGCTGAAGCTTTCTTT. This gives the protein CSARLGAEAFF.

This clone was seen a few times. The V call is TRBV5-1, the J call TRBJ2-7; D assignment may be TRBD1 or TRBD2 (6 bases each). Looked up from germline, CDR1 is SGHRS and CDR2 is YFSETQ. Trimming removed 4 bases at V and 3 bases at J, with 23 bases between. The CDR3 runs to 17 residues. In nucleotides, the CDR3 is TGCGCCAGCAGCCGGGACCAGGGAGTAGGAGGGGGCTACGAGCAGTACTTC. This sequence encodes CASSRDQGVGGGYEQYF.